One and the same sample provided the 21 T cell receptor beta chains below, sequenced in a study of identical twins. A single record per CDR3 protein comes from TCRdb applying MiXCR to the 5' RACE reads. Seen here are under 900,000 distinct CDR3 sequences, 9% to 15% observed once, and the top ten hold about 1.6%. The sample was also reused in another study, on yellow fever vaccine responses in identical twins.

Sequencing used PBMCs. All receptors come from a woman between 18 and 29 years old in good health.

In this sample, this clonotype turned up a few times. This chain links TRBV19 with TRBJ2-1, with a possible D match to TRBD2 (5 bases). V was trimmed by 2 bases and J by 2 bases, leaving 13 bases between them. CDR3 length: 16 amino acids. Germline V gives CDR1 LNHDA, CDR2 SQIVND (reference sequence). CDR3 DNA: TGTGCCAGTAGTATACTTATAGCGAGACCCTACAATGAGCAGTTCTTC. Its protein product is CASSILIARPYNEQFF. Full variable domain (rest looked up from reference TRBV19 and TRBJ2-1): DGGITQSPKYLFRKEGQNVTLSCEQNLNHDAMYWYRQDPGQGLRLIYYSQIVNDFQKGDIAEGYSVSREKKESFPLTVTSAQKNPTAFYLCASSILIARPYNEQFFGPGTRLTVL.

This clonotype was seen only a few times. V usage is TRBV10-3 and J usage is TRBJ2-3; 8 bases fit TRBD2. This CDR3 is 14 amino acids long. Germline V gene data show CDR1 as ENHRY and CDR2 as SYGVKD. Trimming removed 8 bases from V and 2 bases from J; junction bases left unmatched: 6. The CDR3 here is CAIRGRGDTDTQYF. The CDR3 DNA follows: TGTGCCATCCGGGGGCGGGGGGACACAGATACGCAGTATTTT.

The J gene is TRBJ2-7, the V gene TRBV4-1; D gene ambiguous. V lost 4 bases to trimming and J lost 3 bases, with 13 bases between them. CDR1 and CDR2 from the germline V gene are MGHRA and YSYEKL. The CDR3 spans 14 residues. The CDR3 spells CASSPDGPSYEQYF. DNA for the CDR3: TGCGCCAGCAGCCCGGACGGTCCAAGCTACGAGCAGTACTTC.

The chain is built from TRBV9 and TRBJ2-1; D is perhaps TRBD1 (6 bases). In germline, CDR1 is SGDLS, CDR2 YYNGEE. V was trimmed by 3 bases and J by 8 bases, leaving 12 bases between them. The CDR3 loop spans 13 amino acids. CDR3 protein: CASSGYRDHEQFF. CDR3 nucleotides: TGTGCCAGCAGCGGTTACAGGGATCATGAGCAGTTCTTC.

This sequence joins TRBV7-2 and TRBJ2-1, with 12 bases identical to TRBD2. Trimming took 5 bases from V and 9 from J; bases not matched to a gene: 8. CDR1 is SGHTA, CDR2 FQGNSA, per germline. The CDR3 runs 15 residues. The CDR3 spells CASSGSSGGASEQFF. DNA of the CDR3: TGTGCCAGCAGCGGATCTAGCGGGGGGGCCAGTGAGCAGTTCTTC.

The rearrangement joins TRBV6-1 to TRBJ2-5; TRBD2 matches at 9 bases. CDR1 is MNHNS and CDR2 is SASEGT in the germline V gene. This CDR3 contains 14 residues. Trimming removed 6 bases from V and 5 bases from J; junction bases left unmatched: 7. Here the CDR3 DNA reads TGTGCCAGCAGCATAACTAGCGGGTGGGAGACCCAGTACTTC. Translating gives CASSITSGWETQYF.

This clonotype showed up just a few times. The chain joins TRBV6-1 to TRBJ2-1, with 12 bases lining up with TRBD2. Germline CDR1 MNHNS, CDR2 SASEGT. This CDR3 is built from 19 residues. Trimming cost V 0 bases and J 4 bases; bases outside gene matches: 10. The CDR3 sequence: CASSEARLAGGTHYNEQFF. The CDR3 coding sequence is TGTGCCAGCAGTGAAGCGCGGCTAGCGGGGGGGACCCATTACAATGAGCAGTTCTTC.

This clonotype showed up many times. The genes are TRBV29-1 and TRBJ1-1, with TRBD1 as a possible D gene (5 bases). Deletions cut 2 bases from V and 0 bases from J, with 13 bases between. The CDR3 totals 15 residues. CDR1 is SQVTM and CDR2 is ANQGSEA in the germline V gene. CDR3 in DNA: TGCAGCGTTGAAAGGGACCGACCGATGAACACTGAAGCTTTCTTT. Amino acids: CSVERDRPMNTEAFF.

This clonotype was seen many times. V is TRBV12-3 or TRBV12-4 and J is TRBJ1-2; 7 nucleotides line up with TRBD1. The CDR3 spans 15 residues. The V gene end was trimmed by 6 bases and the J gene end by 4 bases; junction bases not matched to a gene: 11. As DNA, the CDR3 is TGTGCCAGCAGCCCAACAGGGGCCCTGGGCTATGGCTACACCTTC. It yields the protein CASSPTGALGYGYTF.

This clonotype has only a few counts. The rearrangement joins TRBV12-3 or TRBV12-4 to TRBJ2-7, with TRBD1 identical over 8 bases. The CDR3 is 15 amino acids. V was clipped by 3 bases and J by 6 bases; unmatched bases: 10. CDR3 DNA sequence: TGTGCCAGCAGTTTTGGGCAGGGGGCGACGGGCGAGCAGTACTTC. Its protein product is CASSFGQGATGEQYF.

V usage is TRBV3-1 and J usage is TRBJ2-3; unclear D gene. Trimming shortened V by 1 base and J by 5 bases, and 10 bases separated the two germline ends. Germline-derived CDR1 and CDR2 are LGHDT and YNNKEL (reference sequence). The CDR3 loop spans 14 amino acids. The CDR3, as DNA: TGTGCCAGCAGCCAAGGTCTATACGGAGATACGCAGTATTTT. Its protein product is CASSQGLYGDTQYF.

This clonotype occurred a few times. The chain links TRBV12-3 or TRBV12-4 to TRBJ2-5; no reliable D call. Trimming removed 8 bases at V and 4 bases at J, with 17 bases between. This CDR3 is built from 14 residues. CDR3 DNA sequence: TGTGCCAGCGCCACCTTAGCAGGTGCAGAGACCCAGTACTTC. Protein sequence: CASATLAGAETQYF.

On this clonotype itself: A much bigger clone sits one base away, suggesting this may be a read error. The chain joins TRBV19 to TRBJ2-7; 9 nucleotides line up with TRBD1. CDR1 is LNHDA and CDR2 is SQIVND in the germline V gene (reference sequence). The CDR3 length is 13 residues. The CDR3 loop reads CGTNGQGQNEQYF. DNA of the CDR3: TGTGGCACCAATGGACAGGGGCAGAACGAGCAGTACTTC.

This clonotype was counted many times. The J gene is TRBJ2-1, the V gene TRBV15; D not resolved. The V end was cut by 0 bases, the J end by 4 bases, with 10 bases between. This CDR3 has 15 amino acids. Germline CDR1 and CDR2: LNHNV and YYDKDF (reference sequence). The CDR3 here is CATSRDPDGYNEQFF. The CDR3 DNA sequence: TGTGCCACCAGCAGAGACCCCGACGGTTACAATGAGCAGTTCTTC. The whole variable domain, remainder taken from reference TRBV15 and TRBJ2-1, is DAMVIQNPRYQVTQFGKPVTLSCSQTLNHNVMYWYQQKSSQAPKLLFHYYDKDFNNEADTPDNFQSRRPNTSFCFLDIRSPGLGDTAMYLCATSRDPDGYNEQFFGPGTRLTVL.

V is TRBV20-1 and J is TRBJ2-5, with D possibly TRBD2 on 6 matching bases. From germline, CDR1 is DFQATT and CDR2 SNEGSKA (reference sequence). Trimming took off 2 bases at V and 5 bases at J, with 15 bases between the two ends. The CDR3 is 14 residues long. The CDR3 DNA reads TGCAGTGCTAGACCCGGAGGGTCTGGGGAGACCCAGTACTTC. Its protein product is CSARPGGSGETQYF.

This clonotype appeared many times. The chain combines TRBV25-1 with TRBJ2-1; a weak D match, TRBD2 (6 bases). In germline, CDR1 is MGHDK, CDR2 SYGVNS. V lost 5 bases to trimming and J lost 9 bases, with 8 bases between them. There are 11 residues in the CDR3. In nucleotides, the CDR3 is TGTGCCAGCAGTCCAGCGGGTGAGCAGTTCTTC. Translation gives CASSPAGEQFF.

This clonotype was seen a few times. The chain employs TRBV28 and TRBJ2-7, with no clear D. Germline V gene lookup returns CDR1 MDHEN and CDR2 SYDVKM. The V and J ends lost 5 bases and 12 bases respectively, with 20 bases between them. The CDR3 loop spans 13 amino acids. The CDR3 here is CASSPVPGQRRYF. CDR3 DNA: TGTGCCAGCAGTCCTGTCCCGGGTCAACGTCGGTACTTC.

This clonotype has a handful of counts. The chain joins TRBV27 to TRBJ2-3; tentatively, D is TRBD1 or TRBD2 (6 bases each). V dropped 6 bases and J dropped 4 bases, with 17 bases sitting between them. Looked up from germline, CDR1 is MNHEY and CDR2 is SMNVEV (reference sequence). This CDR3 contains 15 residues. The CDR3 DNA reads as TGTGCCAGCAGCACCCGTCTGGGGGGCGCAGATACGCAGTATTTT. Encoded protein: CASSTRLGGADTQYF.

This clonotype came up many times. This chain joins TRBV29-1 and TRBJ1-2; TRBD1 aligns across 8 bases. Germline CDR1 SQVTM, CDR2 ANQGSEA. The CDR3 is made up of 15 amino acids. V dropped 0 bases and J dropped 6; count of bases not matched to a gene: 9. CDR3 residues: CSVEDEKGQVDGYTF. The CDR3 nucleotides read TGCAGCGTTGAAGATGAGAAGGGACAGGTGGATGGCTACACCTTC.

V usage is TRBV11-3 and J usage is TRBJ2-2; maybe TRBD2 (5 bases). The germline V gene has CDR1 SGHNT and CDR2 YENEEA. The CDR3 totals 15 residues. V shed 2 bases and J shed 4 bases, with 11 bases lying between them. The CDR3 sequence is CASSLSRAGTGELFF. CDR3 bases: TGTGCCAGCAGCTTATCTAGGGCGGGCACCGGGGAGCTGTTTTTT.

The V call is TRBV18, the J call TRBJ1-2; no firm D call. The CDR3 runs to 15 residues. Deletions cut 2 bases from V and 8 bases from J, with 18 bases between. Looked up from germline, CDR1 is KGHSH and CDR2 is LQKENI. The CDR3 sequence: CASSPTPGPKEGYTF. In DNA, the CDR3 is TGTGCCAGCTCACCAACTCCCGGACCTAAGGAGGGCTACACCTTC.